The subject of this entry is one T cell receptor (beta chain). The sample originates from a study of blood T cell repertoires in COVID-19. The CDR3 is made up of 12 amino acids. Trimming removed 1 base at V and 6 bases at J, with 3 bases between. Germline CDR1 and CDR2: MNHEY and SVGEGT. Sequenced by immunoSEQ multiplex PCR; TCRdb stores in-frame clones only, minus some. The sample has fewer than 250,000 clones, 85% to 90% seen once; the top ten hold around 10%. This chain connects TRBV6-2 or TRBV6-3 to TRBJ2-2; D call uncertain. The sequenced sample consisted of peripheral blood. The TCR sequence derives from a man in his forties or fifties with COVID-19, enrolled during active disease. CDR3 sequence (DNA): TGTGCCAGCAGTTACTGGCCCGGGGAGCTGTTTTTT. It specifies CASSYWPGELFF.